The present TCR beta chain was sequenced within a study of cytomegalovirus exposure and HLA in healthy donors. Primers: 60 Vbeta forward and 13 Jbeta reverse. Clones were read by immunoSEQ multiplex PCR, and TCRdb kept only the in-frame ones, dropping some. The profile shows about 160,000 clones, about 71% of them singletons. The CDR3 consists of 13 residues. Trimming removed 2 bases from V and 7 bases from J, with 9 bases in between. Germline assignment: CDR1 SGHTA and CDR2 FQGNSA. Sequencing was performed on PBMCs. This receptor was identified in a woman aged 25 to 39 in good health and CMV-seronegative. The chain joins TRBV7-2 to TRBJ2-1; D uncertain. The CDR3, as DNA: TGTGCCAGCAGCTTATCCTCGGTTAATGAGCAGTTCTTC. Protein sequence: CASSLSSVNEQFF. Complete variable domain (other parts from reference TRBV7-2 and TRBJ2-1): GAGVSQSPSNKVTEKGKDVELRCDPISGHTALYWYRQSLGQGLEFLIYFQGNSAPDKSGLPSDRFSAERTGGSVSTLTIQRTQQEDSAVYLCASSLSSVNEQFFGPGTRLTVL.